This T cell receptor beta chain was captured by sequencing in a study of T cell repertoires in cytomegalovirus infection. In the study overall: From public TCR beta signatures came an indication of both CMV infection and matching HLA type.

A single record per CDR3 protein comes from TCRdb applying MiXCR to the reads. The sample has 100,000 to 150,000 distinct CDR3 sequences, roughly 9% seen once. This clonotype was seen a handful of times. The V segment lost 7 bases and the J segment 5 bases; nucleotides outside the gene matches: 5. This CDR3 contains 14 residues. Per the germline V gene, CDR1 is ENHRY and CDR2 is SYGVKD. The sample taken for sequencing was PBMCs. This chain links TRBV10-3 with TRBJ1-5; TRBD1 matches at 10 bases. The sequence was collected from a human donor in good health (CMV status not recorded). Some clones in this sample may be carry-over from other donors' samples. CDR3 residues: CAITSDRGDQPQHF. CDR3 bases: TGTGCCATCACTTCGGACAGGGGGGATCAGCCCCAGCATTTT.